This T cell receptor beta chain was recorded in a study of identical twins. The sample holds a few counts of this clonotype. The antigen is not known. Study observations and caveats: Twins shared out-of-frame alpha sequences with excess low generation probability. Fewer insertions marked abundant cord blood beta clonotypes; young adult naive trended weakly, memory not at all. Among monozygotic twins, out-of-frame TCR alpha sharing exceeded what models predicted.

Template switching supplied a universal primer site; unique molecular identifiers were carried on the cDNA. In TCRdb, the 5' RACE reads were re-called with MiXCR into one record per CDR3 protein. The sample carries some 1,700,000 distinct CDR3 sequences, less than 35% recorded once. The CDR3 extends over 15 amino acids. From germline, CDR1 is SGHTA and CDR2 FQGNSA. Losses at the gene ends were 4 bases for V and 4 bases for J; bases not matched to a gene: 6. What was sequenced was cord blood. The clonotype originates from a newborn girl in good health. The chain combines TRBV7-2 with TRBJ2-3, with 9 positions matching TRBD2. CDR3 loop: CASSSRTSAADTQYF. The CDR3 DNA sequence: TGTGCCAGCAGCTCCCGGACTAGCGCCGCAGATACGCAGTATTTT.